Each of the 5 T cell receptor beta chains below was sequenced from the same sample in a study of regulatory T cells in long-lasting Graves disease. Described time point: newly diagnosed GD, antithyroid drugs for less than 3 months. From RNA extracted from PBMCs, the TCR library was made. According to the study, TCR beta libraries were built with iRepertoire HTBI primers and CDR3-region Arm-PCR. TCRdb reprocessed the multiplex PCR reads via MiXCR and lists one record per CDR3 protein. The sample has around 250,000 distinct CDR3 sequences, 20% to 25% seen once. The sample was peripheral blood mononuclear cells (PBMCs), taken at new diagnosis, from a patient treated with antithyroid drugs. These receptors were taken from a female donor with Graves disease.

The table lists this clonotype with many counts. J is TRBJ1-1 and V is TRBV6-5; TRBD1 aligns across 9 bases. Germline assignment: CDR1 MNHEY and CDR2 SVGAGI. After removal of 0 bases from V and 4 bases from J, the junction contained 0 bases not matched to a gene. This CDR3 comprises 14 residues. The CDR3 DNA sequence: TGTGCCAGCAGTTACTCGACAGGGGGCACTGAAGCTTTCTTT. It encodes CASSYSTGGTEAFF.

This clonotype has a count of ten or more. The CDR3 DNA reads TGTGCCAGCAGTTTCCTAGGGGCGCGGGGCTACACCTTC. This encodes CASSFLGARGYTF. The chain joins TRBV12-3 or TRBV12-4 to TRBJ1-2, with D tentatively TRBD1 (5 bases). This CDR3 contains 13 residues. V shed 3 bases and J shed 8 bases, with 13 bases lying between them.

This clonotype was counted ten times or more. The chain couples TRBV2 to TRBJ1-2; D is uncertain. The CDR3 sequence is 15 residues long. Trimming shortened V by 6 bases and J by 4 bases, and 18 bases separated the two germline ends. The germline gives CDR1 SNHLY, CDR2 FYNNEI. CDR3 sequence reads: CASRALEGLSYGYTF. For the CDR3, the DNA is TGTGCCAGCAGGGCCCTAGAGGGTTTGAGCTATGGCTACACCTTC. Using reference TRBV2 and TRBJ1-2 for the parts outside the CDR3, the full variable domain is EPEVTQTPSHQVTQMGQEVILRCVPISNHLYFYWYRQILGQKVEFLVSFYNNEISEKSEIFDDQFSVERPDGSNFTLKIRSTKLEDSAMYFCASRALEGLSYGYTFGSGTRLTVV.

This clonotype was counted at least ten times. V gene TRBV6-9 combines with J gene TRBJ2-3; 7 nucleotides agree with TRBD1. This CDR3 contains 16 residues. CDR1 is MNHGY and CDR2 is SVAAGI in the germline V gene. With 4 bases clipped from V and 2 bases from J, the junction kept 9 bases outside the gene matches. The CDR3 is CASSWLWTGITDTQYF. The CDR3 nucleotides are TGTGCCAGCAGTTGGCTTTGGACAGGAATCACAGATACGCAGTATTTT.

At least ten counts were recorded for this clonotype. The V gene is TRBV15, the J gene TRBJ2-7; 8 bases align to TRBD2. CDR1 and CDR2 from the germline V gene are LNHNV and YYDKDF (reference sequence). The CDR3 loop spans 15 amino acids. The trim removed 3 bases at V and 4 bases at J, leaving 8 bases unmatched. The CDR3 DNA reads TGTGCCACCAGCAGTGCGGGGGGATTCATTTACGAGCAGTACTTC. It codes for CATSSAGGFIYEQYF.